The rows below give T cell receptor beta chains drawn from one sample of a study of Graves' ophthalmopathy and Graves' hyperthyroidism. From the multiplex PCR reads, TCRdb called clonotypes with MiXCR, one entry per CDR3 protein. The data show about 1.1 million distinct CDR3 sequences, with 36% seen just once and over 8.5% held by the top ten. Sequenced input: peripheral blood or thyroid tissue (not recorded which). The receptors were gathered from an adult man with Graves' hyperthyroidism. CDR3s include the opening cysteine and the closing phenylalanine or tryptophan. The order of the fields is D gene, clone size, J gene, V gene, CDR3 DNA, CDR3 protein. A D gene is named only where the DNA matches it firmly. Not all rows give a size; the values are once, few, many and, for expanded clones, a class.

>NA|many|TRBJ2-7|TRBV15
TGTGCCACCAGCTTAACACGCGCGGGACCCCTGTCCTACGAGCAGTACTTC
CATSLTRAGPLSYEQYF
>TRBD2|NA|TRBJ2-7|TRBV20-1
TGCAGTGCTAGAGATTGGGCTAGCGGGAGGGCCGTCCACGAGCAGTACTTC
CSARDWASGRAVHEQYF
>NA|many|TRBJ1-1|TRBV10-3
TGTGCCATCAGGCCAGGGAACACTGAAGCTTTCTTT
CAIRPGNTEAFF
>NA|NA|TRBJ2-7|TRBV12-3/TRBV12-4
TGTGCCAGCAAGGGTATAGGGTCTTTGGGGGAGCAGTACTTC
CASKGIGSLGEQYF
>TRBD2|few|TRBJ2-3|TRBV6-4
TGTGCCAGCAGCCGAGCGGGGGGCTCTAGCACAGATACGCAGTATTTT
CASSRAGGSSTDTQYF
>NA|NA|TRBJ2-6|TRBV10-3
TGTGCCATCAACTCTAGGGGTTCGGGGACTGGGGCCAACGTCCTGACTTTC
CAINSRGSGTGANVLTF
>TRBD1|many|TRBJ2-7|TRBV7-7
TGTGCCAGCAGACTCGACGGGACAGAGTTCTTCGATCGGTACGAGCAGTACTTC
CASRLDGTEFFDRYEQYF
>NA|NA|TRBJ2-1|TRBV7-2
TGTGCCAGCAGCAGCTTGGGGCGCGAGCAGTTCTTC
CASSSLGREQFF
>TRBD1|few|TRBJ2-7|TRBV7-9
TGTGCCAGCAGCTTGTCGGGACAGGGGGCCGAGCAGTACTTC
CASSLSGQGAEQYF
>NA|few|TRBJ2-7|TRBV6-1
TGTGCCAGCAACCCCTACGGCCCGGGAGAGCAGTACTTC
CASNPYGPGEQYF
>NA|NA|TRBJ2-5|TRBV12-3/TRBV12-4
TGTGCCAGCAGTTTAGGGGGTTTCGGGGAGACCCAGTACTTC
CASSLGGFGETQYF
>NA|NA|TRBJ2-7|TRBV10-3
TGTGCCATCAGTGAGGCGGGTTCGAGCGAGCAGTACTTC
CAISEAGSSEQYF
>NA|many|TRBJ2-2|TRBV4-2
TGTGCCAGCAGCCAAGACGCCGGGTCGGGCACCGGGGAGCTGTTTTTT
CASSQDAGSGTGELFF